One sample yielded the 23 T cell receptor beta chains listed below, sequenced in a study of cytomegalovirus exposure and HLA in healthy donors. The PCR used 60 Vbeta and 13 Jbeta primers. The repertoire was sequenced with immunoSEQ multiplex PCR; TCRdb's copy has only in-frame clones and lacks some. Here the sample spans about 150,000 clones, more than 7.5% being singletons. The material sequenced was PBMCs. These receptors all stem from a man between 45 and 60 years old in good health and CMV-seronegative.

This clone has more than one count but fewer than ten. V gene TRBV30 combines with J gene TRBJ2-7; TRBD1 aligns across 7 bases. V gave up 2 bases and J gave up 5 bases; unmatched junction bases: 12. The germline CDR1 and CDR2 sequences are GTSNPN and SVGIG (reference sequence). The CDR3 is 15 amino acids. CDR3 sequence reads: CAWSLQTGAANEQYF. The CDR3 DNA is TGTGCCTGGAGTCTCCAAACAGGGGCGGCCAACGAGCAGTACTTC.

The chain combines TRBV7-2 with TRBJ1-5; 10 nucleotides line up with TRBD1. The CDR3 runs 15 residues. V shed 5 bases, J shed 3 bases, and the junction held 4 bases outside the gene matches. Germline lookup yields CDR1 SGHTA and CDR2 FQGNSA. CDR3: CASSATGGVNQPQHF. Written as DNA, the CDR3 is TGTGCCAGCAGCGCGACAGGGGGCGTCAATCAGCCCCAGCATTTT.

This clone was counted between two and nine times. The chain joins TRBV14 to TRBJ1-2; perhaps TRBD1 as D (5 bases). Germline V gives CDR1 SGHDN, CDR2 FVKESK. This CDR3 contains 13 residues. Trimming removed 4 bases at V and 3 bases at J, with 9 bases between. Written as DNA, the CDR3 is TGTGCCAGCAGCCCTCCGGGGGACTATGGCTACACCTTC. Translation gives CASSPPGDYGYTF.

This sequence joins TRBV1 and TRBJ2-1; the tabulated D call, TRBD2, remains unverified against the DNA. TRBV1 has pseudogene status. There are 18 residues in the CDR3. The CDR3 nucleotides read TGCACCAGCAGCCACGGGACTAGCGGGAGGTACTCCTACAATGAGCAGTTCTTC. Its translation is CTSSHGTSGRYSYNEQFF.

With respect to this clone: With only one base between it and a far larger clone, this is likely a read error. V usage is TRBV30 and J usage is TRBJ1-1; TRBD1 agrees at 8 bases. The CDR3 consists of 16 residues. Germline-derived CDR1 and CDR2 are GTSNPN and SVGIG (reference sequence). V was clipped by 2 bases and J by 5 bases; unmatched bases: 13. The CDR3 nucleotides read TGTGCCTGGAGTCCCGGACAGGGTGAACGTGAAACTGAAGCTTTCTTT. It translates to CAWSPGQGERETEAFF.

This chain links TRBV4-1 with TRBJ2-7, with 11 bases aligning to TRBD2. The CDR3 length is 18 residues. CDR1 is MGHRA, CDR2 YSYEKL, per germline. After removal of 5 bases from V and 1 base from J, the junction contained 13 bases not matched to a gene. The CDR3: CASSLTPGLADQSYEQYF. In nucleotides, the CDR3 is TGCGCCAGCAGCTTAACTCCGGGACTAGCGGACCAATCCTACGAGCAGTACTTC.

This clone showed up just a few times. The rearrangement uses TRBV4-1 and TRBJ1-2; the match to TRBD1 covers 9 bases. Germline CDR1 reads MGHRA; CDR2 reads YSYEKL. V trimming: 4 bases; J trimming: 2 bases; junction bases outside the gene matches: 2. This CDR3 spans 14 amino acids. The CDR3 region is CASSLGTGNYGYTF. CDR3 DNA: TGCGCCAGCAGCCTAGGGACAGGGAACTATGGCTACACCTTC.

The J gene is TRBJ2-3, the V gene TRBV7-9, with 11 bases that match TRBD2. CDR3 size: 16 residues. Losses at the gene ends were 4 bases for V and 6 bases for J; bases not matched to a gene: 9. The germline CDR1 and CDR2 sequences are SEHNR and FQNEAQ (reference sequence). The CDR3, as DNA: TGTGCCAGCAGCTCCTATAGCGGGGGGGCGGAGGATACGCAGTATTTT. It is translated as CASSSYSGGAEDTQYF.

The chain employs TRBV5-6 and TRBJ1-4; 9 bases line up with TRBD1. CDR3 length: 14 amino acids. Germline CDR1 is SGHDT and CDR2 is YYEEEE. V lost 4 bases and J lost 8; bases outside the gene matches: 6. The CDR3 loop reads CASSRDRVNEKLFF. CDR3 DNA sequence: TGTGCCAGCAGCAGGGACAGGGTAAACGAAAAACTGTTTTTT.

This clone appeared many times. The chain is built from TRBV11-1 and TRBJ2-7; 11 bases align to TRBD1. In germline, CDR1 is SGHAT, CDR2 FQDESV (reference sequence). CDR3 length equals 15 residues. V was clipped by 4 bases and J by 2 bases; unmatched bases: 4. This CDR3 is CASSSRDRGAYEQYF. CDR3 nucleotide sequence: TGTGCCAGCAGCTCCCGGGACAGGGGGGCCTACGAGCAGTACTTC.

Only a few counts were recorded for this clone. The chain combines TRBV11-2 with TRBJ1-4, with a tentative D call TRBD1 (5 bases). Trimming removed 6 bases at V and 6 bases at J, with 14 bases between. Germline CDR1 reads SGHAT; CDR2 reads FQNNGV. The CDR3 sequence is 14 residues long. The CDR3 loop is CASRGQGGYEKLFF. The CDR3 DNA follows: TGTGCCAGCAGGGGCCAGGGAGGATATGAAAAACTGTTTTTT.

The chain joins TRBV4-1 to TRBJ1-4, with 7 nucleotides matching TRBD1. The CDR3 runs to 15 residues. V lost 2 bases and J lost 3; bases outside the gene matches: 3. In germline, CDR1 is MGHRA, CDR2 YSYEKL. CDR3 region: CASSQTGTANEKLFF. CDR3 DNA sequence: TGCGCCAGCAGCCAAACCGGGACAGCTAATGAAAAACTGTTTTTT.

The DNA of the CDR3 is TGTGCCAGCTCACCAGGGACAGGGCTGTCCCGTGGCTACACCTTC. Translating it yields CASSPGTGLSRGYTF. The rearrangement joins TRBV18 to TRBJ1-2; 9 bases map to TRBD1. CDR1 KGHSH and CDR2 LQKENI come from the germline V gene. The CDR3 length is 15 residues. Trimming cost V 2 bases and J 7 bases; bases outside gene matches: 8.

This clone has a handful of counts. The chain uses TRBV29-1 and TRBJ1-2, with unresolved D. V lost 5 bases to trimming and J lost 4 bases, with 11 bases between them. CDR1 and CDR2 (germline): SQVTM, ANQGSEA. The CDR3 covers 12 residues. CDR3 DNA: TGCAGCGTTCGTGAGGGTTCCTATGGCTACACCTTC. Its translation is CSVREGSYGYTF.

In its sample, this clone was seen a few times. The rearrangement uses TRBV15 and TRBJ2-1; 7 bases match TRBD2. J was trimmed by 15 bases and V by 0 bases; bases with no gene match: 8. Per the germline V gene, CDR1 is LNHNV and CDR2 is YYDKDF (reference sequence). The CDR3 sequence is 13 residues long. The CDR3, as DNA: TGTGCCACCAGCAGAGATGGCCAGGGAGGGGTGTTCTTC. It translates to CATSRDGQGGVFF. The whole variable domain, remainder taken from reference TRBV15 and TRBJ2-1, is DAMVIQNPRYQVTQFGKPVTLSCSQTLNHNVMYWYQQKSSQAPKLLFHYYDKDFNNEADTPDNFQSRRPNTSFCFLDIRSPGLGDTAMYLCATSRDGQGGVFFGPGTRLTVL.

This chain connects TRBV27 to TRBJ1-1; 9 bases are a match to TRBD1. V lost 5 bases to trimming and J lost 0 bases; unmatched junction nucleotides: 7. The germline gives CDR1 MNHEY, CDR2 SMNVEV (reference sequence). The CDR3 consists of 16 residues. CDR3 protein: CASSPRDRVVNTEAFF. CDR3 DNA: TGTGCCAGCAGTCCCCGGGACAGGGTTGTGAACACTGAAGCTTTCTTT.

The chain carries TRBV14 and TRBJ1-1; no reliable D call. The CDR3 totals 13 residues. Germline V gene lookup returns CDR1 SGHDN and CDR2 FVKESK. Trimming shortened V by 3 bases and J by 7 bases, and 12 bases separated the two germline ends. This chain's CDR3 is CASSQVTYGEAFF. The CDR3 DNA reads as TGTGCCAGCAGCCAGGTTACCTACGGTGAAGCTTTCTTT. The full variable domain, its missing parts supplied by reference TRBV14 and TRBJ1-1, is EAGVTQFPSHSVIEKGQTVTLRCDPISGHDNLYWYRRVMGKEIKFLLHFVKESKQDESGMPNNRFLAERTGGTYSTLKVQPAELEDSGVYFCASSQVTYGEAFFGQGTRLTVV.

This clone was seen a few times. The V call is TRBV5-6, the J call TRBJ2-1, with 9 bases matching TRBD2. Germline lookup yields CDR1 SGHDT and CDR2 YYEEEE. The ends lost 0 bases at V and 8 bases at J; junction bases unmatched: 15. The CDR3 extends over 18 amino acids. CDR3 in amino acids: CASSLGPEREASGDEQFF. The DNA for the CDR3 is TGTGCCAGCAGCTTGGGGCCGGAGCGGGAGGCCTCGGGAGATGAGCAGTTCTTC. Filled out from reference TRBV5-6 and TRBJ2-1, the complete variable domain reads DAGVTQSPTHLIKTRGQQVTLRCSPKSGHDTVSWYQQALGQGPQFIFQYYEEEERQRGNFPDRFSGHQFPNYSSELNVNALLLGDSALYLCASSLGPEREASGDEQFFGPGTRLTVL.

This clone was found a few times. J is TRBJ2-5 and V is TRBV10-3; TRBD1 might be the D (6 bases). Germline V gives CDR1 ENHRY, CDR2 SYGVKD. This CDR3 comprises 14 residues. The V end lost 0 bases, the J end lost 2 bases, and 7 bases lay between the germline ends. CDR3 region: CAISESTGQETQYF. DNA for the CDR3: TGTGCCATCAGTGAGTCGACAGGTCAAGAGACCCAGTACTTC.

The chain has TRBV18 and TRBJ1-4; D is undetermined. The CDR3 sequence is 13 residues long. Trimming shortened V by 6 bases and J by 7 bases, and 12 bases separated the two germline ends. Germline lookup yields CDR1 KGHSH and CDR2 LQKENI. DNA for the CDR3: TGTGCCAGCTCGCTCCTGGCTGGTGAAAAACTGTTTTTT. This codes for CASSLLAGEKLFF.

J is TRBJ2-7 and V is TRBV28; TRBD1 agrees at 7 bases. V shed 7 bases and J 2 bases; nucleotides not matched to a gene: 11. CDR1 MDHEN and CDR2 SYDVKM come from the germline V gene. The CDR3 loop spans 15 amino acids. CDR3: CASKWSRDSTYEQYF. As DNA, the CDR3 is TGTGCCAGCAAATGGAGCCGGGACAGTACCTACGAGCAGTACTTC. The entire variable domain, with the rest obtained from reference TRBV28 and TRBJ2-7, is as follows: DVKVTQSSRYLVKRTGEKVFLECVQDMDHENMFWYRQDPGLGLRLIYFSYDVKMKEKGDIPEGYSVSREKKERFSLILESASTNQTSMYLCASKWSRDSTYEQYFGPGTRLTVT.

This clone was counted once. The V call is TRBV5-1, the J call TRBJ2-7; possible D gene TRBD2, 6 bases. The CDR3 is 15 amino acids. V was cut by 3 bases and J by 3 bases, with 16 bases left in between. Germline V gene lookup returns CDR1 SGHRS and CDR2 YFSETQ. The DNA for the CDR3 is TGCGCCAGCAGCTCGGGAGTAGCGAATGACTACGAGCAGTACTTC. Translation: CASSSGVANDYEQYF.

This sequence joins TRBV9 and TRBJ2-1; 8 bases agree with TRBD2. After removal of 0 bases from V and 2 bases from J, the junction contained 4 bases not matched to a gene. The germline V gene encodes CDR1 SGDLS and CDR2 YYNGEE. The CDR3 covers 16 residues. CDR3 sequence reads: CASSVGGSGTYNEQFF. For the CDR3, the DNA is TGTGCCAGCAGCGTAGGAGGTAGCGGGACCTACAATGAGCAGTTCTTC. The entire variable domain, with the rest obtained from reference TRBV9 and TRBJ2-1, is as follows: DSGVTQTPKHLITATGQRVTLRCSPRSGDLSVYWYQQSLDQGLQFLIQYYNGEERAKGNILERFSAQQFPDLHSELNLSSLELGDSALYFCASSVGGSGTYNEQFFGPGTRLTVL.